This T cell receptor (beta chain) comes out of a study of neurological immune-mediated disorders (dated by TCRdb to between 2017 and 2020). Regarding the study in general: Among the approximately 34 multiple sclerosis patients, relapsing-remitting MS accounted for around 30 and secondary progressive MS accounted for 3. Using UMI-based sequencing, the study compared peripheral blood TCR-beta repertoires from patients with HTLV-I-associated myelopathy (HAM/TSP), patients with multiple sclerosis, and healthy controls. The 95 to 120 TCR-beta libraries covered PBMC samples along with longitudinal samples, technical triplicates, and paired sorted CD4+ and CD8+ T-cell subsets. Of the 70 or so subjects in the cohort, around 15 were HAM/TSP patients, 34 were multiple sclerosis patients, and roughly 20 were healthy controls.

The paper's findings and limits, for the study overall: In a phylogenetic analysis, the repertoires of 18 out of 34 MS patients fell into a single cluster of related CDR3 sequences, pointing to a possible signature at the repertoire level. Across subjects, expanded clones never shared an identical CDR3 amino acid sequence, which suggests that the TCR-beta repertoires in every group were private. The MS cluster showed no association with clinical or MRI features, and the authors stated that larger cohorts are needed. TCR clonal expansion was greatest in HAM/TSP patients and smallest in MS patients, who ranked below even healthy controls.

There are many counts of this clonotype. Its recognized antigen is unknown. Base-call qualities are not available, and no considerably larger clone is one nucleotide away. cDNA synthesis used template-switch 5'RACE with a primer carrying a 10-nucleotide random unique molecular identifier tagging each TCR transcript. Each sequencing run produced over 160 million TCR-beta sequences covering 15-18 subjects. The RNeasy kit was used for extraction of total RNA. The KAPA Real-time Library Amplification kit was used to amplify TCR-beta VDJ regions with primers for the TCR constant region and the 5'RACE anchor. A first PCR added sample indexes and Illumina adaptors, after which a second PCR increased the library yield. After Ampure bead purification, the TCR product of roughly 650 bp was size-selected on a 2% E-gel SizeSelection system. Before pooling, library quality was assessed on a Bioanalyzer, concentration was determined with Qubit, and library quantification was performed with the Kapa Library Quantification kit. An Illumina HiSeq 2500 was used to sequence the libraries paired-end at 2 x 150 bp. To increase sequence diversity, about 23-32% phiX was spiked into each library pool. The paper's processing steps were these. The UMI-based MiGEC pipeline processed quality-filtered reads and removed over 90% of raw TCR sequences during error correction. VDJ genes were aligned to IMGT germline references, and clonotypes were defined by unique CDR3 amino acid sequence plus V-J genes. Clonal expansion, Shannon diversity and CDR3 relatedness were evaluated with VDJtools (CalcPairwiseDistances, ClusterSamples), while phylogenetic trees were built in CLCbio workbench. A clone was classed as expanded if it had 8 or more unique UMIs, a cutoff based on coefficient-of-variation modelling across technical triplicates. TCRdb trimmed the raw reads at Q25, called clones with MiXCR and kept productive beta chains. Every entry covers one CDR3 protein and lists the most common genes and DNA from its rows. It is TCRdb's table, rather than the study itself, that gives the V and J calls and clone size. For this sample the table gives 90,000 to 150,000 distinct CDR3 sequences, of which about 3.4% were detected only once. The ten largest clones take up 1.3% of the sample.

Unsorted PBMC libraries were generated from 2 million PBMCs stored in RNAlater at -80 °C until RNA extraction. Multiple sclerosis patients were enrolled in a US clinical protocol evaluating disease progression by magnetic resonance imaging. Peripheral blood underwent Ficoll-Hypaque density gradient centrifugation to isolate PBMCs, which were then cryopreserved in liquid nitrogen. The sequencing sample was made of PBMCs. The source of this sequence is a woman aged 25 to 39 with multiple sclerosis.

DNA sequence: TGCAGTGCTAGACCGACTAGCGGGAAAGCCACCTTTTACAATGAGCAGTTCTTC. This yields the protein CSARPTSGKATFYNEQFF. The rearrangement combines TRBV20-1 with TRBJ2-1; the junction holds 11 bases that match TRBD2. The CDR3 goes from the cysteine to the phenylalanine over 18 residues. Here the CDR3 DNA is all that survives: 54 bases in frame from base 1. Reading the germline V gene (reference sequence) gives CDR1 DFQATT and CDR2 SNEGSKA. Unmatched junction bases come to 13, with V trimmed by 2 bases and J by 4 bases.